Listed below are T cell receptor beta chains from one sample, sequenced in a study of control samples from healthy donors and cancer patients. Sequenced by immunoSEQ multiplex PCR; TCRdb stores in-frame clones only, minus some. The sample contains approximately 210,000 clones, about 90% of which appear only once. The sequenced material came from blood. The receptors stem from a man aged 30-40 years in good health. CDR3s include the opening cysteine and the closing phenylalanine or tryptophan. A D gene is named only where the DNA matches it firmly. Rows may omit the clone size; those that give it use once, few, many or a size class.

>TRBV4-2|TRBJ1-6|NA|NA
TGTGCCAGCAGCCAAGTACAGGGCGCGACTGGAGGGTCACCCCTCCACTTT
CASSQVQGATGGSPLHF
>TRBV2|TRBJ2-1|NA|NA
TGTGCCAGCAGTGAAGGGGGGGCCATTGAGCAGTTCTTC
CASSEGGAIEQFF
>TRBV2|TRBJ2-7|NA|NA
TGTGCCAGCAGATGGACCCAGGTTCGGGGCTACGAGCAGTACTTC
CASRWTQVRGYEQYF
>TRBV4-1|TRBJ2-2|NA|NA
TGCGCCAGCAGCCAGGCAAAGGGACTGGACACCGGGGAGCTGTTTTTT
CASSQAKGLDTGELFF
>TRBV3-1/TRBV3-2|TRBJ1-1|TRBD1|once
TGTGCCAGCAGCCAAGCGGACAGGGCGGCTTTCTTT
CASSQADRAAFF
>TRBV6-5|TRBJ1-5|NA|NA
TGTGCCAGCAGTTACGTGGCTGCGGGGCCCCAGCATTTT
CASSYVAAGPQHF
>TRBV21-1|TRBJ2-1|NA|NA
TGTGCCAGCAGCAAAGGAGTGGAGAATGAGCAGTTCTTC
CASSKGVENEQFF
>TRBV2|TRBJ1-1|NA|NA
TGTGCCAACCCAAAAGGGGGGAGAGAAATGAACACTGAAGCTTTCTTT
CANPKGGREMNTEAFF
>TRBV6-5|TRBJ2-1|NA|NA
TGTGCCAGCAGTTATAAGGGCAGGGGGGTCTACAATGAGCAGTTCTTC
CASSYKGRGVYNEQFF
>TRBV4-1|TRBJ1-6|NA|NA
TGCGCCAGCAGCCAAGGGCAGGCTGAGTCCTATAATTCACCCCTCCACTTT
CASSQGQAESYNSPLHF
>TRBV6-5|TRBJ2-7|TRBD2|NA
TGTGCCAGCAGTCGAAGCGGGGCCGCCTACGAGCAGTACTTC
CASSRSGAAYEQYF
>TRBV11-3|TRBJ2-2|NA|NA
TGTGCCAGCACCCAGGGAGGCGGGGAGCTGTTTTTT
CASTQGGGELFF
>TRBV14|TRBJ1-6|NA|NA
TGTGCCAGCAGCCAAGGGGGGACCTTGAAGAATTCACCCCTCCACTTT
CASSQGGTLKNSPLHF
>TRBV19|TRBJ1-6|TRBD1|once
TGTGCCAGTAGTACGGAGGACAGGGGAGGTTCACCCCTCCACTTT
CASSTEDRGGSPLHF